The 26 T cell receptor beta chains given below trace back to one sample, sequenced in a study of CD8 T cells in Susac syndrome. The authors reverse transcribed about 0.45 to 1 ug RNA with random hexamers. TCRdb processed the immunoSEQ multiplex PCR reads anew with MiXCR; each CDR3 protein has one entry. The data hold 350,000 to 550,000 distinct CDR3 sequences, with more than 70% observed a single time. The material sequenced was CD8+ T cells from PBMCs. The origin of the receptors is a human donor with multiple sclerosis.

This clonotype was detected a few times. The chain's CDR3 is CASSPRDRVNTEAFF. DNA of the CDR3: TGTGCCAGCAGTCCCCGGGACAGGGTGAACACTGAAGCTTTCTTT. The chain is built from TRBV6-1 and TRBJ1-1, with 9 bases matching TRBD1. V shed 5 bases, J shed 0 bases, and the junction held 4 bases outside the gene matches. Germline lookup yields CDR1 MNHNS and CDR2 SASEGT. This CDR3 spans 15 amino acids.

This clonotype was observed once. The J gene is TRBJ1-4, the V gene TRBV5-1, with D uncertain. V was shortened by 1 base and J by 5 bases, with 9 bases between the two germline ends. The germline CDR1 and CDR2 sequences are SGHRS and YFSETQ. CDR3 length equals 14 residues. The CDR3 region has the DNA TGCGCCAGCAGCTTGTTCGGGGAGAATGAAAAACTGTTTTTT. Its protein product is CASSLFGENEKLFF.

The chain employs TRBV27 and TRBJ2-7; D is unresolved. This CDR3 comprises 13 residues. The germline gives CDR1 MNHEY, CDR2 SMNVEV (reference sequence). V was clipped by 2 bases and J by 2 bases, with 7 bases between them. CDR3 sequence: CASSLPNPYEQYF. Written as DNA, the CDR3 is TGTGCCAGCAGTTTACCGAACCCCTACGAGCAGTACTTC.

The chain employs TRBV10-2 and TRBJ2-1, with D possibly TRBD2 on 5 matching bases. Germline CDR1 WSHSY, CDR2 SAAADI. V lost 3 bases, J lost 8 bases, and 11 bases lay in between. The CDR3 runs to 13 residues. The CDR3 reads CASSEPSSDEQFF. CDR3 DNA: TGCGCCAGCAGTGAACCTAGCAGCGATGAGCAGTTCTTC.

The chain uses TRBV6-2 or TRBV6-3 and TRBJ2-3; 10 bases fit TRBD2. V gave up 2 bases and J gave up 0 bases; unmatched junction bases: 5. This CDR3 is built from 17 residues. CDR1 MNHEY and CDR2 SVGEGT come from the germline V gene. The CDR3 region has the DNA TGTGCCAGCAGTTACGGACTAGCGGATACTAGCACAGATACGCAGTATTTT. Protein: CASSYGLADTSTDTQYF.

The genes are TRBV6-5 and TRBJ2-7; the match to TRBD2 covers 8 bases. Germline V gene lookup returns CDR1 MNHEY and CDR2 SVGAGI. Trimming removed 0 bases from V and 0 bases from J; junction bases left unmatched: 13. This CDR3 contains 19 residues. As DNA, the CDR3 is TGTGCCAGCAGTTACTCTGGGACGGAACTAGCGGTTGACTCCTACGAGCAGTACTTC. Residues: CASSYSGTELAVDSYEQYF.

The J gene is TRBJ2-2, the V gene TRBV4-1; D is ambiguous. The CDR3 sequence is 15 residues long. The germline V gene encodes CDR1 MGHRA and CDR2 YSYEKL. With 1 base removed from V and 0 bases from J, the gap between germline ends came to 6 bases. The CDR3 DNA is TGCGCCAGCAGCCAAGTACGTCCGAACACCGGGGAGCTGTTTTTT. This codes for CASSQVRPNTGELFF.

The V gene is TRBV7-6, the J gene TRBJ2-3; 9 bases match TRBD2. The CDR3 extends over 17 amino acids. V lost 3 bases to trimming and J lost 0 bases; unmatched junction nucleotides: 7. Germline V gives CDR1 SGHVS, CDR2 FNYEAQ. CDR3 sequence reads: CASSFLRTSVSTDTQYF. DNA for the CDR3: TGTGCCAGCAGCTTCCTACGGACTAGCGTAAGCACAGATACGCAGTATTTT.

There are a few counts of this clonotype. Sequence at one end of the junction differs from germline and may be a read error. The rearrangement links TRBV4-1 to TRBJ2-7; a weak D match, TRBD1 (6 bases). Germline CDR1 MGHRA, CDR2 YSYEKL. CDR3 length: 14 residues. CDR3 nucleotides: TGTGCCAGCAGTCCTACAGGGAACTCCTACGAGCAGTACTTC. As protein: CASSPTGNSYEQYF.

This clonotype was detected only a few times. V gene TRBV6-5 combines with J gene TRBJ1-5; no clear D. The V end lost 6 bases, the J end lost 0 bases, and 6 bases lay between the germline ends. CDR3 length: 13 amino acids. Germline values: CDR1 MNHEY, CDR2 SVGAGI. The CDR3 DNA is TGTGCCAGCAGCTTCAGTAGCAATCAGCCCCAGCATTTT. The encoded protein is CASSFSSNQPQHF.

This clonotype was seen just once. The V and J genes are TRBV5-4 and TRBJ2-7; D remains ambiguous. The ends were cut back, 3 bases at V and 7 bases at J, with 14 bases in the middle. Germline V gene sequence: CDR1 SGHNT, CDR2 YYREEE (reference sequence). The CDR3 has 13 amino acids. In DNA form, the CDR3 reads TGTGCCAGCAGCTCCTTCCTAGGGCGGGAGCAGTACTTC. As protein: CASSSFLGREQYF.

The chain recombines TRBV7-2 with TRBJ1-5; D is unclear. Germline values: CDR1 SGHTA, CDR2 FQGNSA. The CDR3 loop spans 15 amino acids. The V end was cut by 5 bases, the J end by 6 bases, with 17 bases between. DNA for the CDR3: TGTGCCAGCAGCCCCCACTCTGCTTGGGGTCAGCCCCAGCATTTT. Its protein product is CASSPHSAWGQPQHF.

This sequence joins TRBV29-1 and TRBJ2-7; weak D call: TRBD2 (5 bases). This CDR3 contains 12 residues. Trimming pared 3 bases from V and 4 bases from J, leaving 10 bases between. CDR1 is SQVTM, CDR2 ANQGSEA, per germline. The CDR3 region is CSVDFGMYEQYF. Written as DNA, the CDR3 is TGCAGCGTTGATTTCGGGATGTACGAGCAGTACTTC.

The rearrangement uses TRBV30 and TRBJ2-2; maybe TRBD2 (5 bases). The germline V and J ends were trimmed by 3 bases and 5 bases, with 13 bases remaining between them. The V gene's germline CDR1 is GTSNPN and CDR2 SVGIG (reference sequence). CDR3 length: 14 amino acids. In nucleotides, the CDR3 is TGTGCCTGGAGCGTCTTGCCGGGGACCGGGGAGCTGTTTTTT. It codes for CAWSVLPGTGELFF.

The CDR3 sequence: CASSSRGFFEKLFF. The CDR3 nucleotides are TGTGCCAGCAGTTCCAGGGGTTTTTTTGAAAAACTGTTTTTT. This rearrangement joins TRBV28 to TRBJ1-4; D is possibly TRBD1 (6 bases). The CDR3 covers 14 residues. Germline lookup yields CDR1 MDHEN and CDR2 SYDVKM. With 4 bases removed from V and 7 bases from J, the gap between germline ends came to 13 bases.

The chain has TRBV7-2 and TRBJ1-5; 7 bases align to TRBD1. CDR3 length equals 15 residues. The V gene end was trimmed by 5 bases and the J gene end by 0 bases; junction bases not matched to a gene: 4. Germline loops: CDR1 SGHTA, CDR2 FQGNSA. The CDR3 DNA is TGTGCCAGCAGCCCCGGGACAGATAGCAATCAGCCCCAGCATTTT. It codes for CASSPGTDSNQPQHF. The whole variable domain, filled in from reference TRBV7-2 and TRBJ1-5, reads GAGVSQSPSNKVTEKGKDVELRCDPISGHTALYWYRQSLGQGLEFLIYFQGNSAPDKSGLPSDRFSAERTGGSVSTLTIQRTQQEDSAVYLCASSPGTDSNQPQHFGDGTRLSIL.

CDR3 amino acids: CASSQVPQGSEQYF. The CDR3, as DNA: TGCGCCAGCAGCCAAGTCCCCCAGGGTAGCGAGCAGTACTTC. The chain uses TRBV4-1 and TRBJ2-7, with D perhaps matching TRBD1 (5 bases). CDR1 is MGHRA, CDR2 YSYEKL, per germline. Trimming cost V 1 base and J 6 bases, with 13 bases left between them. The CDR3 is made up of 14 amino acids.

The chain joins TRBV10-3 to TRBJ1-1, with 9 bases identical to TRBD1. CDR3 length equals 16 residues. The trim removed 7 bases at V and 8 bases at J, leaving 17 bases unmatched. Per the germline V gene, CDR1 is ENHRY and CDR2 is SYGVKD. The DNA for the CDR3 is TGTGCCATCATCAGAACAACCTCCGGGACAGGGCTAGAAGCTTTCTTT. Translated: CAIIRTTSGTGLEAFF.

V is TRBV30 and J is TRBJ1-1; tentatively, D is TRBD1 (5 bases). V was cut by 0 bases and J by 0 bases, with 8 bases left in between. The germline V gene encodes CDR1 GTSNPN and CDR2 SVGIG (reference sequence). CDR3 length equals 14 residues. The CDR3 sequence: CAWSVGVMNTEAFF. The CDR3 nucleotides are TGTGCCTGGAGTGTAGGGGTGATGAACACTGAAGCTTTCTTT.

The V gene is TRBV6-5, the J gene TRBJ2-7, with 9 nucleotides matching TRBD1. The CDR3 is 15 residues long. Germline CDR1 MNHEY, CDR2 SVGAGI. V was clipped by 5 bases and J by 6 bases; unmatched bases: 11. The CDR3 sequence is CASSPDLGQGIEQYF. DNA for the CDR3: TGTGCCAGCAGTCCCGATCTGGGACAGGGTATCGAGCAGTACTTC.

The chain links TRBV11-2 to TRBJ2-1, with 15 bases aligning to TRBD2. J gave up 9 bases and V 5 bases, and 5 bases lay outside the gene matches. The CDR3 sequence is 15 residues long. The germline gives CDR1 SGHAT, CDR2 FQNNGV. CDR3 DNA sequence: TGTGCCAGCAGCCCCTGGACTAGCGGGGGGGGTGAGCAGTTCTTC. Amino acid sequence: CASSPWTSGGGEQFF.

V gene TRBV28 combines with J gene TRBJ2-2; 7 bases map to TRBD2. The V and J ends lost 10 bases and 0 bases, in that order; junction bases with no gene match: 17. This CDR3 is 18 amino acids long. Per the germline V gene, CDR1 is MDHEN and CDR2 is SYDVKM. CDR3 nucleotide sequence: TGTGCCACAAGTGGGCCCGCGGGCCTAGCGGCGAACACCGGGGAGCTGTTTTTT. Residues: CATSGPAGLAANTGELFF. Complete variable domain (other parts from reference TRBV28 and TRBJ2-2): DVKVTQSSRYLVKRTGEKVFLECVQDMDHENMFWYRQDPGLGLRLIYFSYDVKMKEKGDIPEGYSVSREKKERFSLILESASTNQTSMYLCATSGPAGLAANTGELFFGEGSRLTVL.

V usage is TRBV19 and J usage is TRBJ2-2; D call uncertain. This CDR3 has 16 amino acids. Germline assignment: CDR1 LNHDA and CDR2 SQIVND (reference sequence). The germline V and J ends were trimmed by 0 bases and 3 bases, with 11 bases remaining between them. Written as DNA, the CDR3 is TGTGCCAGTAGTATAGATTGGGCTGAGCACACCGGGGAGCTGTTTTTT. This codes for CASSIDWAEHTGELFF.

J is TRBJ1-2 and V is TRBV27; 8 positions agree with TRBD1. V shed 4 bases, J shed 3 bases, and the junction held 13 bases outside the gene matches. The germline gives CDR1 MNHEY, CDR2 SMNVEV (reference sequence). This CDR3 region has 17 residues. The CDR3 sequence: CASSSSWDRSFHYGYTF. CDR3 in DNA: TGTGCCAGCAGTTCCTCCTGGGACAGGAGTTTTCACTATGGCTACACCTTC.

The chain links TRBV7-2 to TRBJ2-5, with TRBD2 matching 8 bases. The germline gives CDR1 SGHTA, CDR2 FQGNSA. The CDR3 is 13 residues long. Losses at the gene ends were 6 bases for V and 4 bases for J; bases not matched to a gene: 4. CDR3 nucleotide sequence: TGTGCCAGCAGAATGGCGGGAGGAGAGACCCAGTACTTC. This codes for CASRMAGGETQYF.

The chain links TRBV27 to TRBJ1-2; 7 nucleotides match TRBD1. The CDR3 covers 14 residues. Germline CDR1 reads MNHEY; CDR2 reads SMNVEV (reference sequence). Unmatched junction bases numbered 11, after V lost 7 bases and J lost 6 bases. Written as DNA, the CDR3 is TGTGCCAGCAAACTAGGGACAGCAAATCATGGCTACACCTTC. Its protein product is CASKLGTANHGYTF.